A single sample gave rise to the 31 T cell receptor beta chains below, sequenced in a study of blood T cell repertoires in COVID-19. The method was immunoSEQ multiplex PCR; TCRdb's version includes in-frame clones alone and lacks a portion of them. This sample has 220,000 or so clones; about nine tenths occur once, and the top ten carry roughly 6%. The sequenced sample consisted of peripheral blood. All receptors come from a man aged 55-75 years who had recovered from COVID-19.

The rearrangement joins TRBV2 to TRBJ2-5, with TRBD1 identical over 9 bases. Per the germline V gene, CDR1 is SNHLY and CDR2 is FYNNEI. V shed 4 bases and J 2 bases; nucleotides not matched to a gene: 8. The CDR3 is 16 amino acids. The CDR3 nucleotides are TGTGCCAGCAGTGCGGACAGGGGCCGAATTCAAGAGACCCAGTACTTC. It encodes CASSADRGRIQETQYF. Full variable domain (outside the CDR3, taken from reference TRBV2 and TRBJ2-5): EPEVTQTPSHQVTQMGQEVILRCVPISNHLYFYWYRQILGQKVEFLVSFYNNEISEKSEIFDDQFSVERPDGSNFTLKIRSTKLEDSAMYFCASSADRGRIQETQYFGPGTRLLVL.

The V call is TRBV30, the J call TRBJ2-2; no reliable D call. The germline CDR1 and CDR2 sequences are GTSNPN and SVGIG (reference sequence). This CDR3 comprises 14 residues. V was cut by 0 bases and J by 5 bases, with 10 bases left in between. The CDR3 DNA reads TGTGCCTGGAGTGTTGTCCTCAGGACCGGGGAGCTGTTTTTT. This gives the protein CAWSVVLRTGELFF.

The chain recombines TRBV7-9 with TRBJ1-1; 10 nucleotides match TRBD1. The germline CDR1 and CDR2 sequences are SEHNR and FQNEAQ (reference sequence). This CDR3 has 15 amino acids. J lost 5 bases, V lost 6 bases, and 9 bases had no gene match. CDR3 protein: CASSSDRGRRTEAFF. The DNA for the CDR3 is TGTGCCAGCAGTTCCGACAGGGGGCGCAGGACTGAAGCTTTCTTT.

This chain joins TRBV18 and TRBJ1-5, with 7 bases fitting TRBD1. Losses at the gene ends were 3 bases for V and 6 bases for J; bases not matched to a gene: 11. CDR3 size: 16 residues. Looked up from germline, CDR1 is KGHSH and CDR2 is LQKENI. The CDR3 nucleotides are TGTGCCAGCTCACCCCCCGGACAGGCCGCAGGTCAGCCCCAGCATTTT. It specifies CASSPPGQAAGQPQHF.

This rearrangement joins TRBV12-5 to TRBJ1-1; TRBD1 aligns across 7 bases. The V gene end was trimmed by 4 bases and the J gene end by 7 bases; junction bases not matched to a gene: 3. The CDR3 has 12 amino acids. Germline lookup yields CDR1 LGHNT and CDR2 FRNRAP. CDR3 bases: TGTGCTAGTGGTTCAGGGGGAATTGAAGCTTTCTTT. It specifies CASGSGGIEAFF.

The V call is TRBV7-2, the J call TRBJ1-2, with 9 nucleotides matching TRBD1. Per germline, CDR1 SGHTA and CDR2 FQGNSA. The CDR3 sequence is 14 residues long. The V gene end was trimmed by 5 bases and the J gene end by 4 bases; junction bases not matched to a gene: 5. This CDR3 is CASSPGTGIYGYTF. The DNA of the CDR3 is TGTGCCAGCAGCCCTGGGACAGGGATCTATGGCTACACCTTC. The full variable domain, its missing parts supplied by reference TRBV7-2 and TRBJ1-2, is GAGVSQSPSNKVTEKGKDVELRCDPISGHTALYWYRQSLGQGLEFLIYFQGNSAPDKSGLPSDRFSAERTGGSVSTLTIQRTQQEDSAVYLCASSPGTGIYGYTFGSGTRLTVV.

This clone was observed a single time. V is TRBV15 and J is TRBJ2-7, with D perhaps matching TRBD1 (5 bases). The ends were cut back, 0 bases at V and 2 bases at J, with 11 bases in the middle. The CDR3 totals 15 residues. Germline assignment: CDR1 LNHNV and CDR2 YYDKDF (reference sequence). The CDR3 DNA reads TGTGCCACCAGCAGAGAAACAGGAAGGACCTACGAGCAGTACTTC. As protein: CATSRETGRTYEQYF. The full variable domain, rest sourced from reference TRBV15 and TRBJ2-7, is DAMVIQNPRYQVTQFGKPVTLSCSQTLNHNVMYWYQQKSSQAPKLLFHYYDKDFNNEADTPDNFQSRRPNTSFCFLDIRSPGLGDTAMYLCATSRETGRTYEQYFGPGTRLTVT.

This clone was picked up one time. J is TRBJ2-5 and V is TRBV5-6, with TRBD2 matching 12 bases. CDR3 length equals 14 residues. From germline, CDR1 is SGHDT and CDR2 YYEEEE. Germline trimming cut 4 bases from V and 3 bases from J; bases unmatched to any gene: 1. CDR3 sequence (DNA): TGTGCCAGCAGCCGGACTAGCGGGAAAGAGACCCAGTACTTC. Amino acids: CASSRTSGKETQYF.

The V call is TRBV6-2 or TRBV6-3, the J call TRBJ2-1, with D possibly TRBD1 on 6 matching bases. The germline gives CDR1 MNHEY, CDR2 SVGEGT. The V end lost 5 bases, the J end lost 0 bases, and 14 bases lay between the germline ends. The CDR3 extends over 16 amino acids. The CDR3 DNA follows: TGTGCCAGCAGTGGCCGACAGGCTTTCTCCTACAATGAGCAGTTCTTC. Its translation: CASSGRQAFSYNEQFF.

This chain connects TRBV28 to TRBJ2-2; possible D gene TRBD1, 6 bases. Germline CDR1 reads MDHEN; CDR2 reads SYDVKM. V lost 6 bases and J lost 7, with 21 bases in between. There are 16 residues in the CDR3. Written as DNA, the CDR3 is TGTGCCAGCAGCCCCTTCACTATAGGGGGAAGCGGGGAGCTGTTTTTT. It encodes CASSPFTIGGSGELFF.

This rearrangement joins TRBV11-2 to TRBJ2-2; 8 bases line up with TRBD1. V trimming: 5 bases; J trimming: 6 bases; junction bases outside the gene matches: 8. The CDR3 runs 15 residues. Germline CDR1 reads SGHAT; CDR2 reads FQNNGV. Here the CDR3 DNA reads TGTGCCAGCAGCCGGTCAGGGGGCAGAGCCGGGGAGCTGTTTTTT. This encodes CASSRSGGRAGELFF.

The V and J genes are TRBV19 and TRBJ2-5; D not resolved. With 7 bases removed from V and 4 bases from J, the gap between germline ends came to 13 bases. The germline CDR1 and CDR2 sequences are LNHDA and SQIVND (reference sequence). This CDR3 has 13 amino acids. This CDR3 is CASTARLGETQYF. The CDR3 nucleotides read TGTGCCAGTACCGCCAGGCTTGGAGAGACCCAGTACTTC.

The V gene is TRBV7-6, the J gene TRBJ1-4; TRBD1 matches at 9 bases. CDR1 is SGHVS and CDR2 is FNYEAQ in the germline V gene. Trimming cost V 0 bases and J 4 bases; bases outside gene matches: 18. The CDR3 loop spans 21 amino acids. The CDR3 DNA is TGTGCCAGCAGCTTAGCGAAAATTTGTGGGACAGGGCTCTTTTTTAATGAAAAACTGTTTTTT. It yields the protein CASSLAKICGTGLFFNEKLFF.

The CDR3 nucleotides are TGTGCCAGCAGTTCCAGGGATAGCAATCAGCCCCAGCATTTT. It yields the protein CASSSRDSNQPQHF. The chain joins TRBV6-5 to TRBJ1-5; D is perhaps TRBD1 (5 bases). V was shortened by 4 bases and J by 0 bases, with 7 bases between the two germline ends. The CDR3 is 14 residues long. Germline lookup yields CDR1 MNHEY and CDR2 SVGAGI.

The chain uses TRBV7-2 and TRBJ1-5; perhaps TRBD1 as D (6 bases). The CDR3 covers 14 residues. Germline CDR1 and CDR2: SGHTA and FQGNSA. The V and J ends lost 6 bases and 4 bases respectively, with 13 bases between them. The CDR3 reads CASRQQGSNQPQHF. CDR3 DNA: TGTGCCAGCAGGCAACAGGGCAGTAATCAGCCCCAGCATTTT. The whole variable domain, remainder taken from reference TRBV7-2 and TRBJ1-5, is GAGVSQSPSNKVTEKGKDVELRCDPISGHTALYWYRQSLGQGLEFLIYFQGNSAPDKSGLPSDRFSAERTGGSVSTLTIQRTQQEDSAVYLCASRQQGSNQPQHFGDGTRLSIL.

The CDR3 region is CASSPGTGGNYGYTF. CDR3 DNA: TGTGCCAGCAGTCCCGGGACAGGGGGGAACTATGGCTACACCTTC. This chain links TRBV6-2 or TRBV6-3 with TRBJ1-2; 11 positions match TRBD1. After removal of 5 bases from V and 2 bases from J, the junction contained 4 bases not matched to a gene. The CDR3 loop spans 15 amino acids. Germline CDR1 and CDR2: MNHEY and SVGEGT.

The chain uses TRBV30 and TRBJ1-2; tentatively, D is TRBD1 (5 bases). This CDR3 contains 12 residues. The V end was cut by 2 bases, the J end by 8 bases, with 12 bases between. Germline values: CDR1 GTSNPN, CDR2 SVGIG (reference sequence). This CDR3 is CAWSIGGFGYTF. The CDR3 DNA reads TGTGCCTGGAGTATCGGGGGTTTCGGCTACACCTTC.

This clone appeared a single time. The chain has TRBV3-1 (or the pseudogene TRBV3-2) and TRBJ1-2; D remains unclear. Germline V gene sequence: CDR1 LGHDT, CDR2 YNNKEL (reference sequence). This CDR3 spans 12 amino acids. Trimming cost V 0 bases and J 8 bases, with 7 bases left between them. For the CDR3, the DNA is TGTGCCAGCAGCCAAGAACCTAGGGGCTACACCTTC. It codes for CASSQEPRGYTF.

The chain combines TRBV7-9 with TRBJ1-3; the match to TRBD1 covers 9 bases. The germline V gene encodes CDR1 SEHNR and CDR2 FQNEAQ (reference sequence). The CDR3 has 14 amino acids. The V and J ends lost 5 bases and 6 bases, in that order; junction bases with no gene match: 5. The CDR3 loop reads CASSKGQGKNTIYF. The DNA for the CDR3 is TGTGCCAGCAGCAAAGGACAGGGGAAAAACACCATATATTTT.

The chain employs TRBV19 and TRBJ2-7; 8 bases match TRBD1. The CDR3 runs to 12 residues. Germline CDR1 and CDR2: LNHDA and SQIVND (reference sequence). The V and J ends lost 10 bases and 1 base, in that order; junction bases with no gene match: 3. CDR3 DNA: TGTGCCACAGGACAGGGTTCCTACGAGCAGTACTTC. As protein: CATGQGSYEQYF.

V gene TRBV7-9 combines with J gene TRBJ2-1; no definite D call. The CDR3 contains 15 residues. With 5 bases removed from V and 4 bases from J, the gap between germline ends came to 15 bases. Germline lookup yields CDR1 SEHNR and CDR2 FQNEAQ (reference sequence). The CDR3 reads CASSPTYQAYNEQFF. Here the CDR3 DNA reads TGTGCCAGCAGCCCAACCTACCAGGCGTACAATGAGCAGTTCTTC.

CDR3 coding DNA: TGTGCCAGCAGTCCTACAGGGGGCTCTGGGGCCAACGTCCTGACTTTC. Translating it yields CASSPTGGSGANVLTF. The chain is built from TRBV6-6 and TRBJ2-6, with TRBD1 matching 8 bases. CDR3 size: 16 residues. Germline lookup yields CDR1 MNHNY and CDR2 SVGAGI (reference sequence). V was clipped by 5 bases and J by 0 bases; unmatched bases: 3.

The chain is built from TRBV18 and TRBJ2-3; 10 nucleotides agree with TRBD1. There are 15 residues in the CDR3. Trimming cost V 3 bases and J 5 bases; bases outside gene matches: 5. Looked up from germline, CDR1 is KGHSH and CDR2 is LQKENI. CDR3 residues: CASSPDRGRGDTQYF. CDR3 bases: TGTGCCAGCTCACCTGACAGGGGGCGCGGAGATACGCAGTATTTT.

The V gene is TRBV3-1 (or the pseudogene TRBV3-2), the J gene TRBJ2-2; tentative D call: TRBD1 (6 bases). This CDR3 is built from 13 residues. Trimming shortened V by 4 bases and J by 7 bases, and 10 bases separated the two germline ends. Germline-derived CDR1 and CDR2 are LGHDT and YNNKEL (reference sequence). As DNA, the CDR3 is TGTGCCAGCAGCCTTCTAGGGGGCGGGGAGCTGTTTTTT. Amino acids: CASSLLGGGELFF.

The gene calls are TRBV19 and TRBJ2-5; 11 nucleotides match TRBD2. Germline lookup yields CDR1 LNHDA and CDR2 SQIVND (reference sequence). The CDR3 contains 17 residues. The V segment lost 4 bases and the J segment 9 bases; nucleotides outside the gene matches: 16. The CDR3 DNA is TGTGCCAGTAGTACCTCAAGTAGCGGGGGGGCGGTTCGTGCCCAGTACTTC. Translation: CASSTSSSGGAVRAQYF.

The CDR3: CASSHRQGNTEAFF. The DNA of the CDR3 is TGTGCCAGCAGCCATCGACAGGGGAACACTGAAGCTTTCTTT. This chain links TRBV7-9 with TRBJ1-1, with 7 bases identical to TRBD1. Unmatched junction bases numbered 4, after V lost 5 bases and J lost 1 base. The length of the CDR3 is 14 residues. Germline assignment: CDR1 SEHNR and CDR2 FQNEAQ (reference sequence).

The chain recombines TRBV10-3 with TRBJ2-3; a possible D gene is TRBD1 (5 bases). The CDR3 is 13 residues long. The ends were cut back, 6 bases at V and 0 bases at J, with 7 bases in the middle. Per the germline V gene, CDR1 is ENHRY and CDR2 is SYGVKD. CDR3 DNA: TGTGCCATCAGGGGGCCTAGCACAGATACGCAGTATTTT. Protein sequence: CAIRGPSTDTQYF.

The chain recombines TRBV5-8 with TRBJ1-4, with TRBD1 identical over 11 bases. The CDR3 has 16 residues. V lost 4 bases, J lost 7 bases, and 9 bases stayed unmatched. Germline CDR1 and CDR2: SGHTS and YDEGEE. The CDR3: CASSLEGTGGGEKLFF. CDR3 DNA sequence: TGTGCCAGCAGCCTGGAAGGGACAGGGGGGGGTGAAAAACTGTTTTTT.

The CDR3 is CASSQVALTNEKLFF. Here the CDR3 DNA reads TGTGCCAGCAGCCAAGTAGCCCTAACTAATGAAAAACTGTTTTTT. V and J are TRBV4-2 and TRBJ1-4; D not resolved. V lost 1 base, J lost 1 base, and 7 bases lay in between. The CDR3 is 15 amino acids. Germline V gene sequence: CDR1 LGHNA, CDR2 YNFKEQ.

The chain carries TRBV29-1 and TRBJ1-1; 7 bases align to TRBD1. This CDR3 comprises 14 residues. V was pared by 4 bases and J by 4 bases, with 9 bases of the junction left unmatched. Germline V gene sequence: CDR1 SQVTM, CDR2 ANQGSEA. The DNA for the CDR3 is TGCAGCGTTGTAAGGGGCCCAGGGGGCACTGAAGCTTTCTTT. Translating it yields CSVVRGPGGTEAFF.

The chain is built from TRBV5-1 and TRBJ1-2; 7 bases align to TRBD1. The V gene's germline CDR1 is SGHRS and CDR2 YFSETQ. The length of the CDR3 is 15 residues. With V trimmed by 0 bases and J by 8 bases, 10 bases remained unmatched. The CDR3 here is CASSLVPPTGSGYTF. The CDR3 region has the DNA TGCGCCAGCAGCTTGGTCCCCCCGACAGGGTCAGGCTACACCTTC.